At least ten counts were recorded for the clone carrying this TCR beta chain. Its antigen is undetermined. The germline V gene has CDR1 SGHRS and CDR2 YFSETQ. Trimming left V 0 bases short and J 4 bases short, with 13 bases between. This CDR3 has 15 residues. Total RNA was isolated from each sample in quantities of at least 5 micrograms. This sample was taken from a study of blood T cells in healthy people across ages. The use of a sample-barcoded 5' primer and a J-beta primer mix characterized a second PCR of roughly 6 to 11 cycles. TCRdb recomputed calls from the 5' RACE reads with MiXCR, one row per CDR3 protein. The sample has hundreds of thousands of distinct CDR3 sequences; around 20% are singletons. Study-level findings and limits: TCR beta diversity was tightly associated with the proportion of naive T cells.

The specimen was blood. The sequence derives from a man aged 65 to 85 in good health. This chain connects TRBV5-1 to TRBJ1-2; D call uncertain. The CDR3: CASSLVVEPPYGYTF. Written as DNA, the CDR3 is TGCGCCAGCAGCTTGGTAGTGGAGCCTCCCTATGGCTACACCTTC.